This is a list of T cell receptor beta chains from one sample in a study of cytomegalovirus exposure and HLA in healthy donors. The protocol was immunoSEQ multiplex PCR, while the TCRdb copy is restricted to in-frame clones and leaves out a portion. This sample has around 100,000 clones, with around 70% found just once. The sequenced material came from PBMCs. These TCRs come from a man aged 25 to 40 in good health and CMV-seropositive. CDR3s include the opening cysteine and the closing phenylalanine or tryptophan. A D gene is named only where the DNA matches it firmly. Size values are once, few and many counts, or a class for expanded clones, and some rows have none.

CDR3 protein: CASSPTGTIQYF
CDR3 DNA: TGTGCCAGCAGCCCAACAGGGACCATTCAGTACTTC
D gene: -
J gene: TRBJ2-4
V gene: TRBV14
clone size: -

CDR3 protein: CASSLTSGGSLNEQFF
CDR3 DNA: TGCGCCAGCAGCCTTACCTCGGGGGGGTCTCTCAATGAGCAGTTCTTC
D gene: TRBD2
J gene: TRBJ2-1
V gene: TRBV5-1
clone size: -

CDR3 protein: CASSVKGGGDTGELFF
CDR3 DNA: TGTGCCAGCAGCGTAAAAGGGGGAGGGGACACCGGGGAGCTGTTTTTT
D gene: -
J gene: TRBJ2-2
V gene: TRBV9
clone size: -

CDR3 protein: CASRGTGGFGKLFF
CDR3 DNA: TGTGCCAGCAGAGGGACAGGGGGCTTTGGGAAACTGTTTTTT
D gene: TRBD1
J gene: TRBJ1-4
V gene: TRBV2
clone size: -

CDR3 protein: CSGFGTGALRGANVLTF
CDR3 DNA: TGCAGCGGGTTTGGGACAGGGGCCCTTAGGGGGGCCAACGTCCTGACTTTC
D gene: TRBD1
J gene: TRBJ2-6
V gene: TRBV29-1
clone size: -

CDR3 protein: CAWSLDGGSGNTIYF
CDR3 DNA: TGTGCCTGGAGTTTGGACGGAGGCTCTGGAAACACCATATATTTT
D gene: -
J gene: TRBJ1-3
V gene: TRBV30
clone size: -

CDR3 protein: CATSLEEGGVTQYF
CDR3 DNA: TGTGCCACCAGCCTGGAGGAGGGTGGGGTTACGCAGTATTTT
D gene: -
J gene: TRBJ2-3
V gene: TRBV15
clone size: -

CDR3 protein: CASSSDRAYGYTF
CDR3 DNA: TGTGCCAGCAGCTCGGACAGGGCTTATGGCTACACCTTC
D gene: TRBD1
J gene: TRBJ1-2
V gene: TRBV11-2
clone size: -

CDR3 protein: CATRDRGRSNEKLFF
CDR3 DNA: TGTGCCACTCGGGACAGGGGGCGTTCTAATGAAAAACTGTTTTTT
D gene: TRBD1
J gene: TRBJ1-4
V gene: TRBV6-5
clone size: -

CDR3 protein: CASGLEGGLQETQYF
CDR3 DNA: TGTGCTAGTGGTTTGGAGGGAGGGCTCCAAGAGACCCAGTACTTC
D gene: TRBD2
J gene: TRBJ2-5
V gene: TRBV12-5
clone size: -

CDR3 protein: CASSWSTGGLKQETQYF
CDR3 DNA: TGTGCCAGCAGCTGGAGCACAGGGGGCCTCAAACAAGAGACCCAGTACTTC
D gene: TRBD1
J gene: TRBJ2-5
V gene: TRBV5-5
clone size: -

CDR3 protein: CASSLRPRAVYEQYF
CDR3 DNA: TGTGCCAGCAGTTTACGTCCCAGGGCCGTTTACGAGCAGTACTTC
D gene: -
J gene: TRBJ2-7
V gene: TRBV27
clone size: once

CDR3 protein: CATSRRRTGTTNEKLFF
CDR3 DNA: TGTGCCACCAGCAGACGAAGGACAGGTACAACTAATGAAAAACTGTTTTTT
D gene: TRBD1
J gene: TRBJ1-4
V gene: TRBV15
clone size: -

CDR3 protein: CASSLPGVSYNEQFF
CDR3 DNA: TGTGCCAGCAGTTTACCGGGGGTCTCCTACAATGAGCAGTTCTTC
D gene: -
J gene: TRBJ2-1
V gene: TRBV27
clone size: -

CDR3 protein: CASRPGDLSTGELFF
CDR3 DNA: TGCGCCAGCAGACCAGGGGATTTGAGCACCGGGGAGCTGTTTTTT
D gene: -
J gene: TRBJ2-2
V gene: TRBV5-1
clone size: -

CDR3 protein: CASSLRDMNTEAFF
CDR3 DNA: TGTGCCAGCAGCTTACGCGACATGAACACTGAAGCTTTCTTT
D gene: -
J gene: TRBJ1-1
V gene: TRBV5-4
clone size: -

CDR3 protein: CASSLVRDTQYF
CDR3 DNA: TGTGCCAGCAGCTTGGTCCGGGATACGCAGTATTTT
D gene: -
J gene: TRBJ2-3
V gene: TRBV7-8
clone size: -

CDR3 protein: CATGMEGWLQHF
CDR3 DNA: TGTGCCACCGGAATGGAGGGCTGGCTCCAGCATTTT
D gene: -
J gene: TRBJ1-5
V gene: TRBV19
clone size: few

CDR3 protein: CASSVGGGGRLNEQFF
CDR3 DNA: TGTGCCAGCAGCGTAGGAGGGGGGGGGAGGCTCAATGAGCAGTTCTTC
D gene: -
J gene: TRBJ2-1
V gene: TRBV28
clone size: -

CDR3 protein: CASVPRQGGEQYF
CDR3 DNA: TGTGCCAGCGTACCTAGGCAAGGCGGCGAGCAGTACTTC
D gene: -
J gene: TRBJ2-7
V gene: TRBV2
clone size: few

CDR3 protein: CASITSGADTQYF
CDR3 DNA: TGTGCCAGCATCACTAGCGGGGCAGATACGCAGTATTTT
D gene: TRBD2
J gene: TRBJ2-3
V gene: TRBV7-2
clone size: few

CDR3 protein: CASSESDRNEQFF
CDR3 DNA: TGCGCCAGCAGTGAGTCTGACAGGAATGAGCAGTTCTTC
D gene: -
J gene: TRBJ2-1
V gene: TRBV10-1
clone size: -

CDR3 protein: CASMGGGPIYEQYF
CDR3 DNA: TGTGCCAGTATGGGGGGAGGCCCGATTTACGAGCAGTACTTC
D gene: -
J gene: TRBJ2-7
V gene: TRBV19
clone size: -

CDR3 protein: CASSGRGTDTQYF
CDR3 DNA: TGCGCCAGCAGCGGGAGGGGCACAGATACGCAGTATTTT
D gene: TRBD2
J gene: TRBJ2-3
V gene: TRBV4-1
clone size: once

CDR3 protein: CASSDGGTGGAVTDTQYF
CDR3 DNA: TGTGCCAGCAGTGATGGGGGGACAGGGGGCGCGGTGACAGATACGCAGTATTTT
D gene: TRBD1
J gene: TRBJ2-3
V gene: TRBV6-1
clone size: -

CDR3 protein: CASSFGTSGGVDNEQFF
CDR3 DNA: TGTGCCAGCAGCTTCGGGACTAGCGGGGGGGTCGACAATGAGCAGTTCTTC
D gene: TRBD2
J gene: TRBJ2-1
V gene: TRBV11-2
clone size: -

CDR3 protein: CASRYASGSYNEQFF
CDR3 DNA: TGCGCCAGCAGGTACGCTAGCGGATCCTACAATGAGCAGTTCTTC
D gene: TRBD2
J gene: TRBJ2-1
V gene: TRBV5-1
clone size: once

CDR3 protein: CASSRGQGNTIYF
CDR3 DNA: TGTGCCAGCAGTCGGGGACAAGGAAACACCATATATTTT
D gene: -
J gene: TRBJ1-3
V gene: TRBV6-6
clone size: -

CDR3 protein: CASSLQDGAGYTF
CDR3 DNA: TGCGCCAGCAGCCTCCAGGATGGGGCGGGCTACACCTTC
D gene: -
J gene: TRBJ1-2
V gene: TRBV5-1
clone size: -

CDR3 protein: CASSQGTQETQYF
CDR3 DNA: TGTGCCAGCAGCCAAGGTACACAAGAGACCCAGTACTTC
D gene: -
J gene: TRBJ2-5
V gene: TRBV14
clone size: -

CDR3 protein: CASSLDGSYNEQFF
CDR3 DNA: TGCGCCAGCAGCTTGGACGGCTCCTACAATGAGCAGTTCTTC
D gene: -
J gene: TRBJ2-1
V gene: TRBV5-1
clone size: -

CDR3 protein: CASSFSGLNYGYTF
CDR3 DNA: TGTGCCAGCAGTTTCTCAGGGCTAAACTATGGCTACACCTTC
D gene: -
J gene: TRBJ1-2
V gene: TRBV28
clone size: few

CDR3 protein: CAWSVVSGGDTQYF
CDR3 DNA: TGTGCCTGGAGTGTAGTCAGCGGGGGAGATACGCAGTATTTT
D gene: TRBD2
J gene: TRBJ2-3
V gene: TRBV30
clone size: -

CDR3 protein: CASGSPSGVSNQPQHF
CDR3 DNA: TGTGCCAGCGGAAGTCCTTCGGGGGTTAGCAATCAGCCCCAGCATTTT
D gene: -
J gene: TRBJ1-5
V gene: TRBV28
clone size: -

CDR3 protein: CASGGTVNTEAFF
CDR3 DNA: TGTGCCAGCGGCGGGACAGTGAACACTGAAGCTTTCTTT
D gene: TRBD1
J gene: TRBJ1-1
V gene: TRBV2
clone size: many

CDR3 protein: CATSEAGGYGYTF
CDR3 DNA: TGTGCCACCAGCGAAGCAGGGGGTTATGGCTACACCTTC
D gene: TRBD1
J gene: TRBJ1-2
V gene: TRBV15
clone size: -

CDR3 protein: CASSVAPGTGGVDTQYF
CDR3 DNA: TGTGCCAGCAGCGTAGCTCCCGGGACAGGGGGCGTAGATACGCAGTATTTT
D gene: TRBD1
J gene: TRBJ2-3
V gene: TRBV9
clone size: once

CDR3 protein: CSVGAGDTEAFF
CDR3 DNA: TGCAGCGTCGGGGCAGGGGACACTGAAGCTTTCTTT
D gene: -
J gene: TRBJ1-1
V gene: TRBV29-1
clone size: -

CDR3 protein: CASSQAGGGRYEQYF
CDR3 DNA: TGCGCCAGCAGCCAAGCGGGGGGGGGTAGGTACGAGCAGTACTTC
D gene: TRBD2
J gene: TRBJ2-7
V gene: TRBV4-1
clone size: -

CDR3 protein: CASSLATGPPGEKLFF
CDR3 DNA: TGTGCCAGCAGCTTGGCTACAGGGCCCCCTGGGGAAAAACTGTTTTTT
D gene: -
J gene: TRBJ1-4
V gene: TRBV5-6
clone size: -

CDR3 protein: CASTAGLDQPQHF
CDR3 DNA: TGTGCCTCTACAGCCGGTTTGGATCAGCCCCAGCATTTT
D gene: -
J gene: TRBJ1-5
V gene: TRBV7-9
clone size: few

CDR3 protein: CASSQDGQGGYGYTF
CDR3 DNA: TGCGCCAGCAGCCAAGACGGCCAGGGGGGCTATGGCTACACCTTC
D gene: TRBD1
J gene: TRBJ1-2
V gene: TRBV4-3
clone size: few

CDR3 protein: CASFPRGAPSADTQYF
CDR3 DNA: TGTGCCAGCTTTCCCCGGGGGGCTCCCTCGGCAGATACGCAGTATTTT
D gene: -
J gene: TRBJ2-3
V gene: TRBV28
clone size: -

CDR3 protein: CASRRQGTGEQYF
CDR3 DNA: TGTGCCAGCAGGCGACAGGGGACGGGCGAGCAGTACTTC
D gene: TRBD1
J gene: TRBJ2-7
V gene: TRBV11-2
clone size: -

CDR3 protein: CSVELGRGGYGYPF
CDR3 DNA: TGCAGCGTTGAGTTAGGGAGGGGCGGGTATGGCTACCCCTTC
D gene: -
J gene: TRBJ1-2
V gene: TRBV29-1
clone size: -

CDR3 protein: CASSVHRGTF
CDR3 DNA: TGTGCCAGCAGCGTCCACAGGGGAACCTTC
D gene: -
J gene: TRBJ1-2
V gene: TRBV21-1
clone size: -

CDR3 protein: CASSGDSMTPALETQYF
CDR3 DNA: TGTGCCAGCAGTGGCGACAGCATGACCCCAGCGCTGGAGACCCAGTACTTC
D gene: -
J gene: TRBJ2-5
V gene: TRBV6-1
clone size: -

CDR3 protein: CASSSPSAGGPADTQYF
CDR3 DNA: TGTGCCAGCAGCTCGCCATCGGCGGGGGGGCCCGCAGATACGCAGTATTTT
D gene: TRBD2
J gene: TRBJ2-3
V gene: TRBV7-2
clone size: -

CDR3 protein: CAWSTRTRSTDTQYF
CDR3 DNA: TGTGCCTGGAGTACTCGGACTAGGAGCACAGATACGCAGTATTTT
D gene: TRBD2
J gene: TRBJ2-3
V gene: TRBV30
clone size: -

CDR3 protein: CASSLAGTVRGELFF
CDR3 DNA: TGTGCCAGCAGCTTGGCCGGGACAGTACGTGGGGAACTGTTTTTT
D gene: TRBD1
J gene: TRBJ1-4
V gene: TRBV5-8
clone size: few

CDR3 protein: CASSEGRHEQYF
CDR3 DNA: TGTGCCAGCAGTGAAGGGAGGCACGAGCAGTACTTC
D gene: -
J gene: TRBJ2-7
V gene: TRBV28
clone size: -

CDR3 protein: CAWSVLAGRDNEQFF
CDR3 DNA: TGTGCCTGGAGTGTATTAGCGGGGAGGGACAATGAGCAGTTCTTC
D gene: TRBD2
J gene: TRBJ2-1
V gene: TRBV30
clone size: -

CDR3 protein: CASSIYGGQNEQFF
CDR3 DNA: TGTGCCAGTAGTATCTACGGGGGGCAGAATGAGCAGTTCTTC
D gene: -
J gene: TRBJ2-1
V gene: TRBV19
clone size: -

CDR3 protein: CASSINGQGGTEAFF
CDR3 DNA: TGTGCCAGCAGCATCAACGGACAGGGAGGAACTGAAGCTTTCTTT
D gene: TRBD1
J gene: TRBJ1-1
V gene: TRBV7-6
clone size: -

CDR3 protein: CASSIRGPVTEAFF
CDR3 DNA: TGCGCCAGCAGTATTAGGGGTCCTGTCACTGAAGCTTTCTTT
D gene: -
J gene: TRBJ1-1
V gene: TRBV5-1
clone size: -

CDR3 protein: CASSLDSSGNTIYF
CDR3 DNA: TGTGCCAGCAGCTTGGACAGCTCTGGAAACACCATATATTTT
D gene: -
J gene: TRBJ1-3
V gene: TRBV7-2
clone size: -

CDR3 protein: CASSASSWVTAEAFF
CDR3 DNA: TGTGCCAGCAGCGCGTCATCATGGGTCACAGCTGAAGCTTTCTTT
D gene: -
J gene: TRBJ1-1
V gene: TRBV14
clone size: few